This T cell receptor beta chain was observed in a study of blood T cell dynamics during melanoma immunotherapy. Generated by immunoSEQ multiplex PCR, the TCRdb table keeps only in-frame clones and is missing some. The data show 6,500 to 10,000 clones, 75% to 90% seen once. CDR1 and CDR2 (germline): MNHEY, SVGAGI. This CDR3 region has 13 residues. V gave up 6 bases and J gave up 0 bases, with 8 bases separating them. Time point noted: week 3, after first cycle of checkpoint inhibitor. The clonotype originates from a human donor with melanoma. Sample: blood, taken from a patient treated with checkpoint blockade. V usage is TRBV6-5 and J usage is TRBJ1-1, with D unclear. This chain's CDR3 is CASRRTLNTEAFF. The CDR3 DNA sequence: TGTGCCAGCAGGAGAACACTGAACACTGAAGCTTTCTTT.